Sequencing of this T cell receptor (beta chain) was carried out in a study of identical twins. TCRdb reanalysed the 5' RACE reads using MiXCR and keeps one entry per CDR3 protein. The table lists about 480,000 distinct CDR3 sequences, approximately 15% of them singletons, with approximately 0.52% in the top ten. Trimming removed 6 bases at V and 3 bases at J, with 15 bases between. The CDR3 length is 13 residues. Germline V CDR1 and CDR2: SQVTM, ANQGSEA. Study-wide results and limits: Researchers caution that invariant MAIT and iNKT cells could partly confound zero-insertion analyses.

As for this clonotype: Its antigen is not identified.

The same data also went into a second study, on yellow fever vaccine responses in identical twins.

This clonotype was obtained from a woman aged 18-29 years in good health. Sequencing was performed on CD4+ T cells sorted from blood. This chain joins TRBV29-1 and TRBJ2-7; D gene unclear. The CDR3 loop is CSVQLGFGYEQYF. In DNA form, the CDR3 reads TGCAGCGTCCAATTAGGATTTGGCTACGAGCAGTACTTC.